This T cell receptor beta chain was sequenced for a study of T cell responses to AZD1222 COVID-19 vaccine. Study results and limitations: Among the donors, most were white British and more were female, and clonal diversity was possibly underestimated.

Profiled with immunoSEQ multiplex PCR; TCRdb holds only in-frame clones, not every one. The sample has more than 85,000 clones; approximately 87% are singletons. With regard to this clone: The antigen is undetermined.

This CDR3 is 15 amino acids long. V was cut by 5 bases and J by 2 bases, with 10 bases left in between. Germline lookup yields CDR1 SGHVS and CDR2 FQNEAQ. The J gene is TRBJ1-6, the V gene TRBV7-8, with TRBD1 as a possible D gene (6 bases). This sample comprised peripheral blood, obtained on day 0 of AZD1222 vaccination. This clonotype was sampled from an adult in good health. The CDR3 is CASSTGQTYNSPLHF. CDR3 bases: TGTGCCAGCAGCACCGGACAGACCTATAATTCACCCCTCCACTTT.